This T cell receptor beta chain derives from a study of naive and memory T cell subsets. Overall study findings and caveats: Gini index rose across naive, CM, EM and EMRA in CD4 and CD8. A few larger clonotypes appeared in naive repertoires, especially CD8, possibly memory cells re-expressing CD45RA.

As to this clonotype: Its antigen is as yet unknown.

CDR1 is SGDLS and CDR2 is YYNGEE in the germline V gene. This CDR3 contains 13 residues. Trimming stripped 5 bases from V and 5 bases from J, with 11 bases between. An equimolar mix of two oligonucleotides served as the beta constant-region primer for TRBC1 and TRBC2. Ligated cDNA was amplified by four rounds of PCR with nested alpha and beta constant-region primers and SP2. TCRdb reprocessed the UMI-ligation and nested PCR reads with MiXCR, giving one entry per CDR3 protein. Of 98,000 or so distinct CDR3 sequences detected, approximately 15% appear once; the ten largest clones hold 2.8%. The material sequenced was naive CD8+ T cells from blood. This TCR derives from a human donor in good health. The chain employs TRBV9 and TRBJ2-1, with D perhaps TRBD2 (5 bases). The CDR3 loop reads CASRGTRDNEQFF. The CDR3, as DNA: TGTGCCAGCAGAGGTACTAGGGACAATGAGCAGTTCTTC.